This TCR beta chain originates from a study of cytomegalovirus exposure and HLA in healthy donors. Study overall: Later analysis reported that the 110 or so validation repertoires shared the platform of the 650 to 700 first-cohort repertoires. Study findings and constraints: Researchers catalogued approximately 170 TCR beta chains as cytomegalovirus-associated. The classifier reportedly diagnosed cytomegalovirus status with high sensitivity and specificity.

TCRdb's copy holds only in-frame clones and misses some; the assay was immunoSEQ multiplex PCR. Of some 140,000 clones in the sample, 80% to 90% are singletons; the top ten hold 1.4%. This clone was detected once. Its antigen is not known. V lost 3 bases and J lost 8; bases outside the gene matches: 4. Germline-derived CDR1 and CDR2 are SGHVS and FQNEAQ. The CDR3 length is 15 residues. Material for sequencing was PBMCs. This TCR came from a woman in her twenties or thirties in good health and CMV-seronegative. This rearrangement joins TRBV7-8 to TRBJ2-1; 13 nucleotides align to TRBD2. CDR3 in amino acids: CASSLRTSGGDEQFF. DNA for the CDR3: TGTGCCAGCAGCTTGCGGACTAGCGGGGGCGATGAGCAGTTCTTC.